A single count supports the clone carrying this T cell receptor beta chain. The antigen remains undetermined. This entry belongs to a study of cytomegalovirus exposure and HLA in healthy donors. Trimming cost V 5 bases and J 3 bases; bases outside gene matches: 5. Germline CDR1 MNHNS, CDR2 SASEGT. This CDR3 is built from 15 residues. The study, taken as a whole, reports: A later analysis showed TCR association rates differing by HLA locus, peaking at DRB1 and lowest at HLA-C. TCR beta V- and J-gene trimming was later associated with a missense DCLRE1C variant.

PCR used 60 Vbeta primers and 13 Jbeta primers. Assay used: immunoSEQ multiplex PCR; TCRdb lists only in-frame clones, some missing. The sample records some 76,000 clones, around 84% being singletons. This chain joins TRBV6-1 and TRBJ1-5; the match to TRBD1 covers 9 bases. The sample consisted of PBMCs. The sequence was obtained from a woman between 45 and 60 years old in good health and CMV-seronegative. The CDR3 spells CASSPGTGINQPQHF. The CDR3, as DNA: TGTGCCAGCAGTCCCGGGACAGGGATCAATCAGCCCCAGCATTTT.